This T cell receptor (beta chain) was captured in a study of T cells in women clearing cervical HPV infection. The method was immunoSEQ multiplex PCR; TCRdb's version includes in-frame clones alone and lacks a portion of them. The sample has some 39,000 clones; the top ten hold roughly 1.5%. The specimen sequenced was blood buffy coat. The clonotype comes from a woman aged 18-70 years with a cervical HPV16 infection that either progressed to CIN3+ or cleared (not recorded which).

The covered CDR3 bases are TGTGCCAGCAGGACACTCACTGAA. It yields the protein CASRTLTE. The whole CDR3 reads CASRTLTEAFF. The V gene is TRBV6-2 or TRBV6-3, the J gene TRBJ1-1; no firm D call. From the germline J gene comes the end of the CDR3, since the read stops 3 residues before it. Trimming removed 6 bases at V and 4 bases at J, with 6 bases between. This CDR3 comprises 11 residues. Germline CDR1 is MNHEY and CDR2 is SVGEGT.